This T cell receptor beta chain was recovered during a study of Ad26.COV2.S vaccination and SARS-CoV-2 variants. Overall study: The authors gave Ad26.COV2.S intramuscularly, either once or twice 56 days apart.

The table came from immunoSEQ multiplex PCR; TCRdb's copy has only in-frame clones and leaves some out. The table shows fewer than 400,000 clones, with roughly 86% occurring only once. With respect to this clone: Its specificity is unknown.

Documented treatment: over 15 received Ad26.COV2.S at low or high dose, single or two shots; about five received placebo; per-sample allocation not given. Samples were taken on day 63 after the first vaccine or placebo injection. V shed 6 bases and J 4 bases; nucleotides not matched to a gene: 6. This CDR3 has 14 amino acids. CDR1 is ENHRY, CDR2 SYGVKD, per germline. Study observations and caveats: Whether participants received vaccine or placebo, their non-spike TCR breadth was similar. Spike-specific TCR breadth was greater in vaccine than placebo recipients.

The chain links TRBV10-3 to TRBJ1-5; 7 bases line up with TRBD1. This receptor was taken from a person aged 18-60 years who received the Ad26.COV2.S COVID-19 vaccine or a placebo. Sequences were derived from peripheral blood, sampled in a trial of Ad26.COV2.S vaccine versus placebo. The DNA for the CDR3 is TGTGCCATCAGGCCCGCAGGGGGGAATCAGCCCCAGCATTTT. Its protein product is CAIRPAGGNQPQHF.